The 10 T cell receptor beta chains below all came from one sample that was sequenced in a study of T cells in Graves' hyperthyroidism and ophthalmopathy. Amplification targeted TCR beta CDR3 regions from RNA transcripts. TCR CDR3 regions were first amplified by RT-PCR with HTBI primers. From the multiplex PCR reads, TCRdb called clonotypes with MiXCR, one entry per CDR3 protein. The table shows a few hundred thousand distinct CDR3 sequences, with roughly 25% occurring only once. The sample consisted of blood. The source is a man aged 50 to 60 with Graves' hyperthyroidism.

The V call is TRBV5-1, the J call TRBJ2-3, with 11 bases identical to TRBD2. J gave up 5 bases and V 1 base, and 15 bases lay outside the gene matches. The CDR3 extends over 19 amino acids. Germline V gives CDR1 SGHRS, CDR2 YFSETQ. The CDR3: CASSLRLAGTRIEGDTQYF. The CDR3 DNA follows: TGCGCCAGCAGCTTGAGACTAGCGGGAACCAGAATCGAGGGAGATACGCAGTATTTT.

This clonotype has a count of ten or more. The CDR3 loop reads CASSFEHRSEAFF. The DNA of the CDR3 is TGTGCCAGCAGTTTCGAACACAGATCTGAAGCTTTCTTT. V gene TRBV12-3 or TRBV12-4 combines with J gene TRBJ1-1; D uncertain. CDR3 length: 13 amino acids. V lost 3 bases and J 6 bases, leaving 11 bases between the germline ends.

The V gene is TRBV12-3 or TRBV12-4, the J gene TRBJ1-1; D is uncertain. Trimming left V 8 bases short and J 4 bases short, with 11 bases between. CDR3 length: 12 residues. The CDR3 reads CASRRGTTEAFF. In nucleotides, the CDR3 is TGTGCCAGCCGTCGGGGTACCACTGAAGCTTTCTTT.

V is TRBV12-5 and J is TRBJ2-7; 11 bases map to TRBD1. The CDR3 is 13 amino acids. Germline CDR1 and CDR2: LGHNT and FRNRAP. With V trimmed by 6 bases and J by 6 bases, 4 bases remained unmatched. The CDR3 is CASGSDRGREQYF. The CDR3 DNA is TGTGCTAGTGGATCGGACAGGGGGCGCGAGCAGTACTTC.

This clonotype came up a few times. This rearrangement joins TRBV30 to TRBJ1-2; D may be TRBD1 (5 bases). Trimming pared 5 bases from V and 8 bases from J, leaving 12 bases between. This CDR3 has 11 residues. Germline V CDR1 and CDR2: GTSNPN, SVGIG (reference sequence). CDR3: CAWFSGGGYTF. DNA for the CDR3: TGTGCCTGGTTCTCGGGGGGAGGCTACACCTTC.

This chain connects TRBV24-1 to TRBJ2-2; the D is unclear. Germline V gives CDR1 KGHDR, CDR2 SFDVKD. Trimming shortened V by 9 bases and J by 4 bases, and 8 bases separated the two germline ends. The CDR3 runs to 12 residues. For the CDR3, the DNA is TGTGCCACCCGCCGGGCCACCGGGGAGCTGTTTTTT. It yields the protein CATRRATGELFF.

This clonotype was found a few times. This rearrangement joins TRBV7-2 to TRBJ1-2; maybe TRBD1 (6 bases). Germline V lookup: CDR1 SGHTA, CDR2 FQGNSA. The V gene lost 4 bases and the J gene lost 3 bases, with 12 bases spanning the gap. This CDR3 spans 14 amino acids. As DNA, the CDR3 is TGTGCCAGCAGCTCCGCACAGGGTTACTATGGCTACACCTTC. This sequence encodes CASSSAQGYYGYTF.

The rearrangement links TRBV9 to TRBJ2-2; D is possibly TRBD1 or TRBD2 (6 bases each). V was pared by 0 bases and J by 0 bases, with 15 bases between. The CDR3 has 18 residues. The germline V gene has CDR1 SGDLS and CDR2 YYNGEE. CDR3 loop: CASSVALRGATNTGELFF. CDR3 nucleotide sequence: TGTGCCAGCAGCGTAGCGCTAAGGGGGGCTACGAACACCGGGGAGCTGTTTTTT.

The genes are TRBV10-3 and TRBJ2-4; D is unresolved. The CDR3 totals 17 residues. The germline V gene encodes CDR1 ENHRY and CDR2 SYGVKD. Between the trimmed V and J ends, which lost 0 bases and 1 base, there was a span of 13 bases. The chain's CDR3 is CAISESGSLGAKNIQYF. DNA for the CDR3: TGTGCCATCAGTGAGTCAGGAAGCTTAGGGGCCAAAAACATTCAGTACTTC.

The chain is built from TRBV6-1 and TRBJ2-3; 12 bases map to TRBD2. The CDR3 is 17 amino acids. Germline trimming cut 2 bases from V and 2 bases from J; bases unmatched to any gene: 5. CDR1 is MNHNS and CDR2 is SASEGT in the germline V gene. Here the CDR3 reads CASSELASGRATDTQYF. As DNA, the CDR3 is TGTGCCAGCAGTGAACTGGCTAGCGGGAGGGCCACAGATACGCAGTATTTT.